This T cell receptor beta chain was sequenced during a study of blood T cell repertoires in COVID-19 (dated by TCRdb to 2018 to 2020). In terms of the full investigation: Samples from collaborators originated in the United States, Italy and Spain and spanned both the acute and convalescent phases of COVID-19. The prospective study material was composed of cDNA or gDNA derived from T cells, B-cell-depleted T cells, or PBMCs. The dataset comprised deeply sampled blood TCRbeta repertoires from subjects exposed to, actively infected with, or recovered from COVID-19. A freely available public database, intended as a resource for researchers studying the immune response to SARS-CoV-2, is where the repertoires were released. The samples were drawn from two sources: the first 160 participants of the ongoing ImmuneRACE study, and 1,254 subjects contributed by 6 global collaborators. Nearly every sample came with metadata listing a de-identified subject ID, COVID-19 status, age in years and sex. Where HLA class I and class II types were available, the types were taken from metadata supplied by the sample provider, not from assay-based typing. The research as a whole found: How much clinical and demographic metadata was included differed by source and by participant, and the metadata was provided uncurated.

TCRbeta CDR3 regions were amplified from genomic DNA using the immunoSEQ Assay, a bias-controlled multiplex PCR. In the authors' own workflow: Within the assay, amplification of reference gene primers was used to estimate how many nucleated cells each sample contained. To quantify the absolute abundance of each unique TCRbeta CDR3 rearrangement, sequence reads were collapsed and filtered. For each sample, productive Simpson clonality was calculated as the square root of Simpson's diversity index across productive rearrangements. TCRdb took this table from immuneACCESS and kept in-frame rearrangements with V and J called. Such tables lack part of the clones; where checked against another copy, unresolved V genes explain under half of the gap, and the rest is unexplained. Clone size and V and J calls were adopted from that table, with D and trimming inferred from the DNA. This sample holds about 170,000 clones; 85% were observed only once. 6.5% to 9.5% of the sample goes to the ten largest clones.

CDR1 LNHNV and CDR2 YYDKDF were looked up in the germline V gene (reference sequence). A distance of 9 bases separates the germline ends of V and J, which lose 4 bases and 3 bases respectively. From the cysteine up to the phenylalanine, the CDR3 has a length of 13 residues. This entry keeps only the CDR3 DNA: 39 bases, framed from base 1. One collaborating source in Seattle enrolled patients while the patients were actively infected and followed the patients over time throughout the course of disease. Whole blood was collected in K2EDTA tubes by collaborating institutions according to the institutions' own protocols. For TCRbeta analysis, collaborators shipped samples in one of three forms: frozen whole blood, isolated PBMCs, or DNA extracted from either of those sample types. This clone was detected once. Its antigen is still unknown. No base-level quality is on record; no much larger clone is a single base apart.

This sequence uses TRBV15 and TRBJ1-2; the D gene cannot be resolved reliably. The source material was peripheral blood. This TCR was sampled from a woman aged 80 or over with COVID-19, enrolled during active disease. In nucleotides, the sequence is TGTGCCACCAGCAAAGGGCGGGACTATGGCTACACCTTC. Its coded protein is CATSKGRDYGYTF.